A selection of T cell receptor beta chains follows, all from one sample in a study of cytomegalovirus exposure and HLA in healthy donors. Some clones are missing from TCRdb's copy, which holds only in-frame ones; the method was immunoSEQ multiplex PCR. Of under 200,000 clones listed, less than 80% are singletons. Sequencing was performed on PBMCs. All receptors derive from a woman in her 30s in good health and CMV-seropositive. CDR3s include the opening cysteine and the closing phenylalanine or tryptophan. Fields, in order: J gene, V gene, CDR3 protein.

j_gene: TRBJ1-1
v_gene: TRBV10-3
CDR3aa: CAISESVTGNTEAFF

j_gene: TRBJ1-3
v_gene: TRBV5-6
CDR3aa: CASSLLRVPGNTIYF

j_gene: TRBJ2-3
v_gene: TRBV4-2
CDR3aa: CASSPGHGGTSTDTQYF

j_gene: TRBJ2-2
v_gene: TRBV27
CDR3aa: CASTSQGGGNTGELFF

j_gene: TRBJ1-1
v_gene: TRBV2
CDR3aa: CASSVYGTENTEAFF

j_gene: TRBJ2-7
v_gene: TRBV4-1
CDR3aa: CASSQVGGGFYEQYF

j_gene: TRBJ1-5
v_gene: TRBV5-6
CDR3aa: CASSLALERGYQPQHF

j_gene: TRBJ2-5
v_gene: TRBV5-1
CDR3aa: CASSLDRVEETQYF

j_gene: TRBJ1-5
v_gene: TRBV6-1
CDR3aa: CASSDGLRTLGYSNQPQHF

j_gene: TRBJ2-7
v_gene: TRBV7-2
CDR3aa: CASSFRGRSSYEQYF

j_gene: TRBJ1-3
v_gene: TRBV9
CDR3aa: CASSVVPTGRNTIYF

j_gene: TRBJ2-7
v_gene: TRBV10-3
CDR3aa: CAISERQGRRNEQYF